One T cell receptor beta chain is described in this entry. V dropped 5 bases and J dropped 5 bases, with 13 bases sitting between them. Germline CDR1 and CDR2: SGHVS and FQNEAQ. The CDR3 is 14 amino acids. Authors' analysis steps: Reference gene primers were amplified, and this amplification served to estimate nucleated cell counts. Only in-frame clones appear in the TCRdb table, and some are missing; sequencing was by immunoSEQ multiplex PCR. Clonal size and the V and J genes are those of that table, whereas D and trimming came from the DNA. The sample contains about 380,000 clones, around 90% of which appear only once. The sample comes from a study of blood T cell repertoires in COVID-19. Study-level background: Sample material is recorded as cDNA or gDNA derived from T cells, B-cell-depleted T cells, or PBMCs.

Sequenced input: peripheral blood. The V and J genes are TRBV7-8 and TRBJ1-5; no firm D call. The receptor comes from a man aged 18 to 30 with active or convalescent COVID-19. The CDR3 loop reads CASSRLDGHQPQHF. The CDR3 coding sequence is TGTGCCAGCAGCCGACTTGATGGCCATCAGCCCCAGCATTTT.